The 21 T cell receptor beta chains below all came from one sample that was sequenced in a study of shared clonotypes between healthy human individuals. Measured with immunoSEQ multiplex PCR; TCRdb has only the in-frame clones, and not every one. The sample gives 2 million to 2.5 million clones, 80% to 95% of which show up once; 0.36% is in the top ten. Sequenced input: naive CD4+ T cells from PBMCs. Indicated subset: CD45RA+ positively selected. The origin of the receptors is a young man in good health. Some clones in this sample may be carry-over from other donors' samples.

V gene TRBV29-1 combines with J gene TRBJ2-7; unclear D gene. The CDR3 sequence is 14 residues long. Germline CDR1 is SQVTM and CDR2 is ANQGSEA. V was trimmed by 4 bases and J by 0 bases, leaving 13 bases between them. The CDR3 here is CSVAMLVSSYEQYF. For the CDR3, the DNA is TGCAGCGTTGCTATGCTAGTTAGCTCCTACGAGCAGTACTTC.

This chain links TRBV7-9 with TRBJ2-1; 12 nucleotides line up with TRBD2. Germline trimming cut 0 bases from V and 8 bases from J; bases unmatched to any gene: 5. The CDR3 has 16 amino acids. CDR1 is SEHNR, CDR2 FQNEAQ, per germline (reference sequence). CDR3 nucleotides: TGTGCCAGCAGCTTAGCCGGGACTAGCGGGTTCGATGAGCAGTTCTTC. It codes for CASSLAGTSGFDEQFF.

The chain employs TRBV2 and TRBJ1-5; D not resolved. Germline CDR1 and CDR2: SNHLY and FYNNEI. This CDR3 spans 14 amino acids. V was shortened by 9 bases and J by 4 bases, with 16 bases between the two germline ends. DNA of the CDR3: TGTGCCAGTGCCTGGTACCAGACAAATCAGCCCCAGCATTTT. Amino acid sequence: CASAWYQTNQPQHF.

The rearrangement joins TRBV15 to TRBJ2-1; 9 bases are a match to TRBD1. This CDR3 is built from 16 residues. CDR1 is LNHNV and CDR2 is YYDKDF in the germline V gene (reference sequence). V was pared by 1 base and J by 4 bases, with 5 bases of the junction left unmatched. CDR3 sequence: CATSRGGQGSYNEQFF. In nucleotides, the CDR3 is TGTGCCACCAGCAGAGGAGGACAGGGGAGTTACAATGAGCAGTTCTTC.

The chain has TRBV6-5 and TRBJ2-3; 7 positions agree with TRBD2. Germline CDR1 MNHEY, CDR2 SVGAGI. This CDR3 contains 14 residues. V lost 6 bases to trimming and J lost 5 bases; unmatched junction nucleotides: 8. CDR3 residues: CASRREGLGDTQYF. DNA for the CDR3: TGTGCCAGCAGAAGGGAGGGCCTGGGAGATACGCAGTATTTT.

V is TRBV6-1 and J is TRBJ2-1, with 11 bases fitting TRBD2. There are 16 residues in the CDR3. Per the germline V gene, CDR1 is MNHNS and CDR2 is SASEGT. With 2 bases clipped from V and 8 bases from J, the junction kept 8 bases outside the gene matches. The DNA of the CDR3 is TGTGCCAGCAGTGAAAGTCTAGCGGGAGGTGTGTATGAGCAGTTCTTC. It specifies CASSESLAGGVYEQFF.

The V call is TRBV9, the J call TRBJ2-5; D might be TRBD2 (5 bases). The CDR3 is 15 amino acids. The germline V gene encodes CDR1 SGDLS and CDR2 YYNGEE. V was clipped by 2 bases and J by 7 bases, with 18 bases between them. The CDR3 DNA reads as TGTGCCAGCAGCGTGAGGGAGCGTTCGGAAGGGACCCAGTACTTC. It translates to CASSVRERSEGTQYF.

The rearrangement uses TRBV28 and TRBJ2-2; D might be TRBD2 (5 bases). The CDR3 is made up of 18 amino acids. The V gene's germline CDR1 is MDHEN and CDR2 SYDVKM. The V end was cut by 2 bases, the J end by 1 base, with 17 bases between. The CDR3 DNA is TGTGCCAGCAGTTTAGGAGATTTCTATCGGGAGAACACCGGGGAGCTGTTTTTT. This translates into CASSLGDFYRENTGELFF.

The chain links TRBV19 to TRBJ2-1; possible D gene TRBD1, 5 bases. Trimming took off 7 bases at V and 0 bases at J, with 16 bases between the two ends. The CDR3 loop spans 16 amino acids. CDR1 is LNHDA and CDR2 is SQIVND in the germline V gene (reference sequence). CDR3 sequence reads: CASTQGHLSSYNEQFF. In nucleotides, the CDR3 is TGTGCCAGTACCCAAGGACACCTGAGCTCCTACAATGAGCAGTTCTTC.

The V gene is TRBV10-3, the J gene TRBJ2-7; 9 bases align to TRBD2. V was pared by 10 bases and J by 6 bases, with 7 bases of the junction left unmatched. CDR3 length: 12 amino acids. Germline CDR1 reads ENHRY; CDR2 reads SYGVKD. The CDR3 sequence is CASRYSGSEQYF. CDR3 nucleotide sequence: TGTGCCAGCAGGTATAGCGGGAGCGAGCAGTACTTC.

The genes are TRBV5-1 and TRBJ2-7; D not resolved. Between the trimmed V and J ends, which lost 0 bases and 0 bases, there was a span of 13 bases. The CDR3 sequence is 16 residues long. Germline V CDR1 and CDR2: SGHRS, YFSETQ. The CDR3 sequence: CASSLDGPVSSYEQYF. CDR3 bases: TGCGCCAGCAGCTTGGATGGTCCGGTAAGCTCCTACGAGCAGTACTTC. The entire variable domain, with the rest obtained from reference TRBV5-1 and TRBJ2-7, is as follows: KAGVTQTPRYLIKTRGQQVTLSCSPISGHRSVSWYQQTPGQGLQFLFEYFSETQRNKGNFPGRFSGRQFSNSRSEMNVSTLELGDSALYLCASSLDGPVSSYEQYFGPGTRLTVT.

The chain joins TRBV18 to TRBJ2-7, with 8 bases lining up with TRBD1. Losses at the gene ends were 4 bases for V and 3 bases for J; bases not matched to a gene: 8. CDR3 size: 15 residues. CDR1 is KGHSH and CDR2 is LQKENI in the germline V gene. The CDR3 nucleotides are TGTGCCAGCTCACGGGACAGGTTAACCCTCTACGAGCAGTACTTC. It codes for CASSRDRLTLYEQYF.

The chain is built from TRBV19 and TRBJ2-7, with D perhaps matching TRBD1 or TRBD2 (7 bases each). CDR3 length: 13 amino acids. Germline V gives CDR1 LNHDA, CDR2 SQIVND (reference sequence). CDR3 sequence reads: CASAHQGGNEQYF. CDR3 DNA: TGTGCATCAGCCCACCAGGGGGGGAACGAGCAGTACTTC.

Regarding this clone: This sample also contains other DNA sequences that code for the same CDR3. V is TRBV28 and J is TRBJ1-2, with D possibly TRBD1 on 5 matching bases. V shed 5 bases and J shed 5 bases, with 12 bases lying between them. The CDR3 is 13 amino acids. CDR1 and CDR2 (germline): MDHEN, SYDVKM. The CDR3 DNA follows: TGTGCCAGCAGTCGGGGGGGGACTTATGGCTACACCTTC. Translated: CASSRGGTYGYTF.

The rearrangement joins TRBV5-1 to TRBJ2-2, with D possibly TRBD1 on 6 matching bases. This CDR3 is built from 15 residues. Per the germline V gene, CDR1 is SGHRS and CDR2 is YFSETQ. The ends were cut back, 0 bases at V and 6 bases at J, with 12 bases in the middle. CDR3 nucleotides: TGCGCCAGCAGCTTGGGAGGACAGTTTGCCGGGGAGCTGTTTTTT. Its protein is CASSLGGQFAGELFF.

V is TRBV27 and J is TRBJ2-3; D remains ambiguous. This CDR3 is 14 amino acids long. The germline gives CDR1 MNHEY, CDR2 SMNVEV (reference sequence). V lost 7 bases and J 1 base, leaving 12 bases between the germline ends. CDR3 DNA sequence: TGTGCCAGCATGGCCGTAAGACGCACAGATACGCAGTATTTT. Translated, it gives CASMAVRRTDTQYF.

To note about this clone: This sample includes further DNA sequences coding for the same CDR3. The chain recombines TRBV28 with TRBJ1-2; a possible D gene is TRBD1 (5 bases). The CDR3 is made up of 14 amino acids. The germline V and J ends were trimmed by 7 bases and 3 bases, with 15 bases remaining between them. Looked up from germline, CDR1 is MDHEN and CDR2 is SYDVKM. The DNA of the CDR3 is TGTGCCAGCATGTCCGGAGGAGGGGACTATGGCTACACCTTC. Its protein is CASMSGGGDYGYTF.

The rearrangement links TRBV11-2 to TRBJ1-1, with D uncertain. V lost 5 bases and J lost 1, with 11 bases in between. The CDR3 length is 14 residues. From germline, CDR1 is SGHAT and CDR2 FQNNGV. The DNA of the CDR3 is TGTGCCAGCAGCCTAGTAGGGAGGAACACTGAAGCTTTCTTT. It encodes CASSLVGRNTEAFF.

This clone was found once. The rearrangement joins TRBV5-1 to TRBJ2-3; tentatively, D is TRBD2 (6 bases). V lost 4 bases and J 5 bases, leaving 8 bases between the germline ends. This CDR3 has 12 residues. Germline V lookup: CDR1 SGHRS, CDR2 YFSETQ. CDR3 residues: CASSDGGDTQYF. CDR3 coding DNA: TGCGCCAGCAGCGACGGGGGAGATACGCAGTATTTT.

This clone appeared a single time. This chain uses TRBV7-9 with TRBJ1-2; 10 bases align to TRBD1. With V trimmed by 3 bases and J by 6 bases, 13 bases remained unmatched. The CDR3 extends over 17 amino acids. Germline CDR1 SEHNR, CDR2 FQNEAQ (reference sequence). CDR3 in amino acids: CASSFLRDRGFNHGYTF. CDR3 nucleotide sequence: TGTGCCAGCAGCTTCCTCCGGGACAGGGGTTTCAACCATGGCTACACCTTC.

The CDR3 protein is CASSTVASGRALGEQYF. CDR3 nucleotide sequence: TGTGCCAGCAGCACCGTGGCTAGCGGGAGGGCCTTAGGTGAGCAGTACTTC. This chain uses TRBV5-4 with TRBJ2-7, with TRBD2 matching 12 bases. CDR1 is SGHNT, CDR2 YYREEE, per germline (reference sequence). The CDR3 has 17 residues. V lost 4 bases to trimming and J lost 7 bases; unmatched junction nucleotides: 15.